Listed below are T cell receptor beta chains from one sample, sequenced in a study of radiotherapy plus CTLA-4 blockade in lung cancer. Using immunoSEQ multiplex PCR, the repertoire was profiled, and TCRdb retains in-frame clones only, with some absent. The profile shows about 59,000 clones, approximately 68% of them singletons. This specimen consisted of peripheral blood, obtained from a patient treated with radiotherapy plus ipilimumab. The origin of the receptors is a human donor with non-small cell lung cancer whose response to radiotherapy plus ipilimumab could not be evaluated. CDR3s include the opening cysteine and the closing phenylalanine or tryptophan. A D gene is named only where the DNA matches it firmly. Not all rows give a size; the values are once, few, many and, for expanded clones, a class.

J | D | V | size | DNA | CDR3
TRBJ2-2 | TRBD2 | TRBV5-1 | NA | TGCGCCAGCAGCCCGGCTCCGGGGGGGGAACGGAACGGGGAGCTGTTTTTT | CASSPAPGGERNGELFF
TRBJ1-4 | NA | TRBV18 | NA | TGTGCCAGCTCACCGCGCACCTGGGAGGAACTGTTTTTT | CASSPRTWEELFF
TRBJ2-7 | TRBD1 | TRBV2 | NA | TGTGCCAGCCGCCCTCCGGGACAGGGGGCCACCTACGAGCAGTACTTC | CASRPPGQGATYEQYF
TRBJ2-3 | NA | TRBV4-1 | few | TGCGCCAGCAGCCAAGCGGAGGGAGATACGCAGTATTTT | CASSQAEGDTQYF
TRBJ1-1 | TRBD1 | TRBV4-1 | NA | TGCGCCAGCAGCCTCGACAGGGGGCACGTCGAAGCTTTCTTT | CASSLDRGHVEAFF
TRBJ2-5 | TRBD1 | TRBV27 | NA | TGTGCCAGCAGTTTAATCAACAGGGGATTCCAAGAGACCCAGTACTTC | CASSLINRGFQETQYF
TRBJ2-1 | TRBD1 | TRBV7-9 | NA | TGTGCCAGCAGCTCATACAGGGGCTACAATGAGCAGTTCTTC | CASSSYRGYNEQFF
TRBJ2-3 | NA | TRBV6-4 | NA | TGTGCCAGCAGTGTGAGAAGCACAGATACGCAGTATTTT | CASSVRSTDTQYF
TRBJ2-3 | TRBD2 | TRBV5-1 | NA | TGCGCCAGCAGCTTGAGCGGGGGCCCGACAGATACGCAGTATTTT | CASSLSGGPTDTQYF
TRBJ2-7 | NA | TRBV11-3 | NA | TGTGCCAGCAGCCTGGAGGAGGGCGAGCAGTACTTC | CASSLEEGEQYF
TRBJ2-7 | TRBD2 | TRBV4-1 | NA | TGCGCCAGCAGCCAATTCCCCGGGACTAGGGGAGAGCAGTACTTC | CASSQFPGTRGEQYF
TRBJ2-7 | TRBD2 | TRBV7-2 | NA | TGTGCCAGCAGCCGTCCTCTAGCGGGGCCTCCTGGCGAGCAGTACTTC | CASSRPLAGPPGEQYF
TRBJ2-1 | TRBD1 | TRBV6-1 | NA | TGTGCCAGCAGTGTTCCGAGTGGGACAGGGGGTACCAATGAGCAGTTCTTC | CASSVPSGTGGTNEQFF
TRBJ1-2 | TRBD1 | TRBV5-1 | NA | TGCGCCAGCAGCGCGGGACAGGGGGCGTACTATGGCTACACCTTC | CASSAGQGAYYGYTF
TRBJ2-7 | NA | TRBV30 | NA | TGTGCCTGGAGTGGTGAGTCCGAGCAGTACTTC | CAWSGESEQYF
TRBJ2-3 | NA | TRBV25-1 | NA | TGTGCCAGCAGTGAATACGGGGGTCGGACAGATACGCAGTATTTT | CASSEYGGRTDTQYF
TRBJ1-5 | TRBD1 | TRBV29-1 | once | TGCAGCGTAGGGACAGGCTGGGGCAATCAGCCCCAGCATTTT | CSVGTGWGNQPQHF
TRBJ2-7 | TRBD2 | TRBV7-3 | NA | TGTGCCAGCAGCCCTCGAGGGACAGCGGGGGGCTTTAGCTCCTACGAGCAGTACTTC | CASSPRGTAGGFSSYEQYF
TRBJ2-2 | TRBD2 | TRBV7-3 | NA | TGTGCCAGCAGCCCGGGACTAGCCGCCGGGGAGCTGTTTTTT | CASSPGLAAGELFF
TRBJ1-1 | NA | TRBV9 | NA | TGTGCCAGCAGCGTAGGCAAAGGGGAGGCTTTCCACACTGAAGCTTTCTTT | CASSVGKGEAFHTEAFF
TRBJ1-5 | TRBD1 | TRBV2 | NA | TGTGCCAGCAGACAAGACAGGGTCGGGAGCAATCAGCCCCAGCATTTT | CASRQDRVGSNQPQHF
TRBJ1-5 | NA | TRBV7-2 | once | TGTGCCAGCAGCACACAGGGATTTCAGCCCCAGCATTTT | CASSTQGFQPQHF
TRBJ2-3 | TRBD2 | TRBV30 | NA | TGTGCCTGGTTCCAGCCCACTAGCGGCACGCAGTATTTT | CAWFQPTSGTQYF
TRBJ1-6 | NA | TRBV28 | few | TGTGCCAGCAGTTTAGTTGGAGGCTTGCTTCGAACCCTCCACTTT | CASSLVGGLLRTLHF
TRBJ1-2 | TRBD1 | TRBV11-3 | NA | TGTGCCAGCAGCCCCGGGACAGCGAACTATGGCTACACCTTC | CASSPGTANYGYTF
TRBJ2-3 | NA | TRBV7-2 | NA | TGTGCCAGCAGCTTAGTGAGGTCAGATACGCAGTATTTT | CASSLVRSDTQYF
TRBJ1-1 | NA | TRBV6-5 | NA | TGTGCCAGCAGTTACTCACCGGAGGGTGAAGCTTTCTTT | CASSYSPEGEAFF
TRBJ1-2 | TRBD1 | TRBV18 | NA | TGTGCCAGCTCAGGACAGGGCGCTAACTATGGCTACACCTTC | CASSGQGANYGYTF
TRBJ1-1 | NA | TRBV10-3 | NA | TGTGCCATCAGTGAGGTAGACAGCTTTATGAACACTGAAGCTTTCTTT | CAISEVDSFMNTEAFF
TRBJ2-3 | TRBD1 | TRBV5-6 | NA | TGTGCCAGCAGTTGGACAGGGGCCCTAGATACGCAGTATTTT | CASSWTGALDTQYF
TRBJ1-4 | NA | TRBV25-1 | NA | TGTGCCAGCAGTGAAGCTACGCTGGGGGCCCCAGGAGAAAAACTGTTTTTT | CASSEATLGAPGEKLFF
TRBJ2-5 | NA | TRBV18 | NA | TGTGCCAGCTCACGGCGGACGGGGGAGACCCAGTACTTC | CASSRRTGETQYF
TRBJ2-3 | NA | TRBV27 | NA | TGTGCCAGCAGTTTGATTGGTAGCGATACGCAGTATTTT | CASSLIGSDTQYF
TRBJ1-2 | NA | TRBV12-5 | NA | TGTGCTAGTGGTCCCAGTTTTCGAAGCTATGGCTACACCTTC | CASGPSFRSYGYTF
TRBJ1-5 | NA | TRBV19 | NA | TGTGCCAGTACCCCTGCAAACTATAAAGAAAATCAGCCCCAGCATTTT | CASTPANYKENQPQHF
TRBJ1-2 | TRBD1 | TRBV5-1 | few | TGCGCCAGCAGCTTGGGTACAGGGGGCACGGTCTATGGCTACACCTTC | CASSLGTGGTVYGYTF
TRBJ2-3 | TRBD2 | TRBV6-5 | NA | TGTGCCAGCAGTTACCACGGGGGGGCTAGCACAGATACGCAGTATTTT | CASSYHGGASTDTQYF
TRBJ1-6 | TRBD1 | TRBV7-6 | few | TGTGCCAGCAGCTCCGGGGTGGGGACAGGGCCCTCACCCCTCCACTTT | CASSSGVGTGPSPLHF
TRBJ2-3 | NA | TRBV30 | NA | TGTGCCTGGAGTAGAGGGAGTCGGACAGATACGCAGTATTTT | CAWSRGSRTDTQYF
TRBJ1-1 | TRBD1 | TRBV11-3 | NA | TGTGCCAGCAGCTTAGTATGGGACAGGAAGAACACTGAAGCTTTCTTT | CASSLVWDRKNTEAFF
TRBJ2-7 | NA | TRBV4-2 | NA | TGTGCCAGCAGCCAAGATGTGGCTAGCTTAACCTACGAGCAGTACTTC | CASSQDVASLTYEQYF
TRBJ2-7 | TRBD1 | TRBV5-1 | NA | TGCGCCAGCAGCTTGGCTCCGACAGGGGAGTACGAGCAGTACTTC | CASSLAPTGEYEQYF
TRBJ2-3 | NA | TRBV5-1 | NA | TGCGCCAGCAGCGATCCTGGCGGGCACACAGATACGCAGTATTTT | CASSDPGGHTDTQYF
TRBJ2-7 | NA | TRBV5-1 | NA | TGCGCCAGCAGCTGGGGGGGAGGGGGACCCGACTACGAGCAGTACTTC | CASSWGGGGPDYEQYF
TRBJ2-7 | TRBD2 | TRBV9 | NA | TGTGCCAGCAGTTCTAGCGGGGGGCAGGGAGAGCAGTACTTC | CASSSSGGQGEQYF
TRBJ1-3 | NA | TRBV5-3 | few | TGTGCCAGAAGCTCTATAGGGGCCTCTGGAAACACCATATATTTT | CARSSIGASGNTIYF
TRBJ1-1 | TRBD1 | TRBV29-1 | NA | TGCAGCGTTGCCCCCGTACAGGGGTGGACTGAAGCTTTCTTT | CSVAPVQGWTEAFF
TRBJ1-1 | NA | TRBV28 | NA | TGTGCCAGCAGCTCCGGGTTGAACACTGAAGCTTTCTTT | CASSSGLNTEAFF
TRBJ2-6 | NA | TRBV5-1 | NA | TGCGCCAGCAGTTCCAAAGTCGGCTCTGGGGCCAACGTCCTGACTTTC | CASSSKVGSGANVLTF
TRBJ2-7 | NA | TRBV6-1 | NA | TGTGCCAGCAGTGAATACAGGGACGATTCCTACGAGCAGTACTTC | CASSEYRDDSYEQYF
TRBJ1-2 | NA | TRBV6-1 | NA | TGTGCCAGCAGCAGAACGGGGGATGCGGGCTACACCTTC | CASSRTGDAGYTF
TRBJ2-7 | TRBD2 | TRBV7-2 | NA | TGTGCCAGCAGCTTAGCTAGCGGGAGCTACGAGCAGTACTTC | CASSLASGSYEQYF
TRBJ1-1 | TRBD1 | TRBV5-6 | NA | TGTGCCAGCAGCCAGGGGGACACTGAAGCTTTCTTT | CASSQGDTEAFF
TRBJ2-1 | NA | TRBV28 | NA | TGTGCCAGCAGTCCCCTAAGGGGGCCTAGCGGGTACAATGAGCAGTTCTTC | CASSPLRGPSGYNEQFF